The 27 T cell receptor beta chains reported below all come from one sample, sequenced in a study of T cell responses to AZD1222 COVID-19 vaccine. The repertoire was sequenced with immunoSEQ multiplex PCR; TCRdb's copy has only in-frame clones and lacks some. Of about 150,000 clones listed, 90% were seen once; the top ten hold less than 2%. The sequences come from peripheral blood, collected on day 0 of AZD1222 vaccination. The receptors derive from an adult in good health.

The chain has TRBV28 and TRBJ2-7; 10 nucleotides line up with TRBD1. CDR1 and CDR2 (germline): MDHEN, SYDVKM. The CDR3 is 16 amino acids. The ends lost 6 bases at V and 4 bases at J; junction bases unmatched: 12. CDR3 amino acids: CASSYLVWDRGYEQYF. In nucleotides, the CDR3 is TGTGCCAGCAGCTACCTTGTGTGGGACAGGGGATACGAGCAGTACTTC.

The chain combines TRBV29-1 with TRBJ2-1; 7 bases are a match to TRBD1. Per the germline V gene, CDR1 is SQVTM and CDR2 is ANQGSEA. The CDR3 is 14 amino acids. V shed 2 bases and J 2 bases; nucleotides not matched to a gene: 3. The CDR3 protein is CSVELGTAYNEQFF. The CDR3 nucleotides read TGCAGCGTTGAACTTGGGACAGCCTACAATGAGCAGTTCTTC.

The chain employs TRBV29-1 and TRBJ2-3; the D gene is possibly TRBD1 (6 bases). CDR1 and CDR2 (germline): SQVTM, ANQGSEA. The ends were cut back, 2 bases at V and 0 bases at J, with 27 bases in the middle. The CDR3 runs 20 residues. This chain's CDR3 is CSVERGAQGIGFLSTDTQYF. Here the CDR3 DNA reads TGCAGCGTTGAAAGAGGGGCACAGGGAATTGGTTTTTTGAGCACAGATACGCAGTATTTT.

The chain combines TRBV29-1 with TRBJ2-1; 7 bases are a match to TRBD2. This CDR3 has 17 residues. Germline lookup yields CDR1 SQVTM and CDR2 ANQGSEA. V trimming: 7 bases; J trimming: 0 bases; junction bases outside the gene matches: 15. The CDR3 region is CSAFVALARSSYNEQFF. Written as DNA, the CDR3 is TGCAGCGCCTTTGTGGCACTAGCGAGAAGCTCCTACAATGAGCAGTTCTTC.

Details on this clone: The junction departs from germline at one end; a sequencing error may be responsible. The chain combines TRBV6-1 with TRBJ2-1; TRBD2 aligns across 10 bases. The CDR3 is made up of 16 amino acids. Germline assignment: CDR1 MNHNS and CDR2 SASEGT. The CDR3 here is CASSKASGSTYNEQFF. CDR3 DNA: TGTGCCAGCAGTAAAGCTAGCGGGAGTACCTACAATGAGCAGTTCTTC.

This rearrangement joins TRBV6-6 to TRBJ2-5; 16 bases match TRBD2. Per the germline V gene, CDR1 is MNHNY and CDR2 is SVGAGI (reference sequence). The V and J ends lost 5 bases and 2 bases, in that order; junction bases with no gene match: 8. The CDR3 loop spans 18 amino acids. The CDR3 DNA is TGTGCCAGCAGTCGCGGGACTAGCGGGAGGGCCCGGCAAGAGACCCAGTACTTC. Its protein is CASSRGTSGRARQETQYF.

The chain's CDR3 is CASSLSGLAGGRDEQFF. The CDR3 DNA reads as TGCGCCAGCAGCTTGTCCGGACTAGCGGGAGGGCGGGATGAGCAGTTCTTC. The J gene is TRBJ2-1, the V gene TRBV5-1, with 15 bases matching TRBD2. The junction had 7 bases not matched to a gene; V was cut back by 1 base and J by 8 bases. Germline CDR1 and CDR2: SGHRS and YFSETQ. This CDR3 has 17 amino acids. Combining the CDR3 with reference TRBV5-1 and TRBJ2-1 gives the whole variable domain KAGVTQTPRYLIKTRGQQVTLSCSPISGHRSVSWYQQTPGQGLQFLFEYFSETQRNKGNFPGRFSGRQFSNSRSEMNVSTLELGDSALYLCASSLSGLAGGRDEQFFGPGTRLTVL.

V and J are TRBV7-2 and TRBJ2-1; 7 bases line up with TRBD2. CDR3 length equals 19 residues. The germline gives CDR1 SGHTA, CDR2 FQGNSA. The ends lost 4 bases at V and 0 bases at J; junction bases unmatched: 15. The CDR3 region is CASSSPAGRGRVSYNEQFF. CDR3 nucleotides: TGTGCCAGCAGCTCACCAGCGGGGCGGGGGAGGGTCTCCTACAATGAGCAGTTCTTC.

The chain is built from TRBV28 and TRBJ1-5; D is ambiguous. Trimming removed 6 bases from V and 0 bases from J, with 21 bases in between. There are 18 residues in the CDR3. Germline V gene sequence: CDR1 MDHEN, CDR2 SYDVKM. CDR3 residues: CASRPPRLTQYSNQPQHF. The CDR3 DNA sequence: TGTGCCAGCAGGCCGCCAAGACTCACTCAATATAGCAATCAGCCCCAGCATTTT.

This chain uses TRBV5-5 with TRBJ2-7, with no clear D. The germline V gene has CDR1 SGHKS and CDR2 YYEKEE (reference sequence). Between the trimmed V and J ends, which lost 4 bases and 0 bases, there was a span of 11 bases. CDR3 length: 14 residues. The CDR3 is CASSGEQSSYEQYF. The CDR3 nucleotides read TGTGCCAGCAGCGGAGAGCAGAGCTCCTACGAGCAGTACTTC. The full variable domain, in which reference TRBV5-5 and TRBJ2-7 provide the parts outside the CDR3, is DAGVTQSPTHLIKTRGQQVTLRCSPISGHKSVSWYQQVLGQGPQFIFQYYEKEERGRGNFPDRFSARQFPNYSSELNVNALLLGDSALYLCASSGEQSSYEQYFGPGTRLTVT.

The chain has TRBV7-3 and TRBJ1-2, with D tentatively TRBD1 (5 bases). The germline V gene has CDR1 SGHTA and CDR2 FQGTGA. CDR3 length equals 15 residues. Trimming pared 1 base from V and 6 bases from J, leaving 15 bases between. The CDR3, as DNA: TGTGCCAGCAGCTTAATGCCCGGGACCTCAAATGGCTACACCTTC. This encodes CASSLMPGTSNGYTF.

V and J are TRBV15 and TRBJ1-5; D unresolved. This CDR3 contains 14 residues. V lost 4 bases and J 0 bases, leaving 7 bases between the germline ends. Germline CDR1 and CDR2: LNHNV and YYDKDF (reference sequence). The CDR3 DNA sequence: TGTGCCACCAGCAACCCCCGTAGCAATCAGCCCCAGCATTTT. It specifies CATSNPRSNQPQHF.

The genes are TRBV28 and TRBJ1-5; a possible D gene is TRBD1 (5 bases). Deletions cut 4 bases from V and 6 bases from J, with 13 bases between. Per the germline V gene, CDR1 is MDHEN and CDR2 is SYDVKM. This CDR3 contains 14 residues. The CDR3 sequence: CASSWGSYSQPQHF. In DNA form, the CDR3 reads TGTGCCAGCAGTTGGGGGTCGTACAGTCAGCCCCAGCATTTT.

The chain has TRBV19 and TRBJ2-7; 8 bases are a match to TRBD1. Per the germline V gene, CDR1 is LNHDA and CDR2 is SQIVND (reference sequence). The CDR3 consists of 15 residues. Trimming at V came to 4 bases and at J to 4 bases, leaving 9 bases not matched to a gene. The CDR3 region has the DNA TGTGCCAGTAGTACAGGACAGGGATTTATGTACGAGCAGTACTTC. It codes for CASSTGQGFMYEQYF.

The J gene is TRBJ2-4, the V gene TRBV3-1 (or the pseudogene TRBV3-2), with 8 bases aligning to TRBD2. The CDR3 has 17 residues. V was pared by 2 bases and J by 8 bases, with 14 bases of the junction left unmatched. Germline CDR1 is LGHDT and CDR2 is YNNKEL (reference sequence). Written as DNA, the CDR3 is TGTGCCAGCAGCCAACCGCCTATAAGCGGGAGAGTTTACATTCAGTACTTC. Translation: CASSQPPISGRVYIQYF.

This chain uses TRBV15 with TRBJ2-3, with D hard to call. The germline V and J ends were trimmed by 1 base and 2 bases, with 16 bases remaining between them. This CDR3 contains 17 residues. Looked up from germline, CDR1 is LNHNV and CDR2 is YYDKDF (reference sequence). Here the CDR3 reads CATSRVTRNSATDTQYF. In nucleotides, the CDR3 is TGTGCCACCAGCAGAGTGACAAGAAATTCCGCCACAGATACGCAGTATTTT.

The V and J genes are TRBV3-1 (or the pseudogene TRBV3-2) and TRBJ2-5; a weak D match, TRBD2 (5 bases). V was clipped by 4 bases and J by 4 bases, with 19 bases between them. This CDR3 region has 16 residues. Looked up from germline, CDR1 is LGHDT and CDR2 is YNNKEL (reference sequence). The CDR3 loop is CASSPKHVGAVETQYF. CDR3 DNA: TGTGCCAGCAGCCCAAAACACGTGGGAGCGGTAGAGACCCAGTACTTC.

The chain employs TRBV27 and TRBJ1-5, with D hard to call. V gave up 2 bases and J gave up 0 bases, with 8 bases separating them. The CDR3 sequence is 15 residues long. Germline V lookup: CDR1 MNHEY, CDR2 SMNVEV (reference sequence). Here the CDR3 reads CASSLEHPSNQPQHF. In nucleotides, the CDR3 is TGTGCCAGCAGTTTAGAACATCCTAGCAATCAGCCCCAGCATTTT.

The chain employs TRBV29-1 and TRBJ1-1; D not resolved. This CDR3 is built from 13 residues. Germline loops: CDR1 SQVTM, CDR2 ANQGSEA. Between the trimmed V and J ends, which lost 5 bases and 1 base, there was a span of 11 bases. The CDR3 sequence: CSVPPAGNTEAFF. The DNA for the CDR3 is TGCAGCGTTCCTCCGGCGGGGAACACTGAAGCTTTCTTT.

This sequence joins TRBV28 and TRBJ2-7; 9 nucleotides agree with TRBD1. V trimming: 8 bases; J trimming: 3 bases; junction bases outside the gene matches: 5. Germline V gives CDR1 MDHEN, CDR2 SYDVKM. The CDR3 consists of 13 residues. DNA for the CDR3: TGTGCCAGCGATGGGACAGGGAACTACGAGCAGTACTTC. Translating gives CASDGTGNYEQYF.

The CDR3 protein is CASSGTGGLAGVRTGELFF. The CDR3 DNA reads as TGTGCCAGCAGCGGGACCGGGGGACTAGCGGGAGTGAGGACCGGGGAGCTGTTTTTT. This chain joins TRBV5-4 and TRBJ2-2; 14 bases agree with TRBD2. The V gene's germline CDR1 is SGHNT and CDR2 YYREEE (reference sequence). This CDR3 has 19 amino acids. Losses at the gene ends were 4 bases for V and 5 bases for J; bases not matched to a gene: 13.

The V gene is TRBV7-2, the J gene TRBJ2-1; D perhaps matches TRBD2 (6 bases). The CDR3 runs to 15 residues. Germline V lookup: CDR1 SGHTA, CDR2 FQGNSA. Trimming removed 1 base at V and 3 bases at J, with 10 bases between. The CDR3 DNA reads as TGTGCCAGCAGCTTAGGACTAGTCGACTACAATGAGCAGTTCTTC. It specifies CASSLGLVDYNEQFF.

V is TRBV6-5 and J is TRBJ1-1; the match to TRBD1 covers 8 bases. J gave up 3 bases and V 5 bases, and 2 bases lay outside the gene matches. The CDR3 runs to 13 residues. Germline V lookup: CDR1 MNHEY, CDR2 SVGAGI. DNA for the CDR3: TGTGCCAGCAGTATGGACAGGGACACTGAAGCTTTCTTT. Protein product: CASSMDRDTEAFF.

A few counts support this clone. The chain has TRBV27 and TRBJ1-5; 8 nucleotides agree with TRBD1. The V segment lost 6 bases and the J segment 1 base; nucleotides outside the gene matches: 5. Germline V gene data show CDR1 as MNHEY and CDR2 as SMNVEV (reference sequence). CDR3 length: 15 amino acids. CDR3 bases: TGTGCCAGCAGAGGACAGGGCGGAAGCAATCAGCCCCAGCATTTT. This sequence encodes CASRGQGGSNQPQHF.

This clone has just one count. The rearrangement links TRBV28 to TRBJ2-1; D ambiguous. Germline V gives CDR1 MDHEN, CDR2 SYDVKM. The V and J ends lost 5 bases and 7 bases respectively, with 6 bases between them. The CDR3 consists of 11 residues. This CDR3 is CASSRENEQFF. CDR3 DNA: TGTGCCAGCAGTCGAGAGAATGAGCAGTTCTTC.

This rearrangement joins TRBV11-2 to TRBJ1-2; the match to TRBD1 covers 8 bases. Looked up from germline, CDR1 is SGHAT and CDR2 is FQNNGV. The V segment lost 4 bases and the J segment 1 base; nucleotides outside the gene matches: 5. This CDR3 is 15 amino acids long. For the CDR3, the DNA is TGTGCCAGCAGCTACACAGGGGGACATAACTATGGCTACACCTTC. It codes for CASSYTGGHNYGYTF.

The rearrangement joins TRBV12-5 to TRBJ1-5, with 8 bases that match TRBD1. CDR1 and CDR2 (germline): LGHNT, FRNRAP. This CDR3 contains 18 residues. Trimming at V came to 2 bases and at J to 2 bases, leaving 11 bases not matched to a gene. CDR3: CASGLIPTRDRCNQPQHF. The CDR3 DNA is TGTGCTAGTGGTTTGATCCCTACCCGGGACAGGTGCAATCAGCCCCAGCATTTT. Full variable domain (rest looked up from reference TRBV12-5 and TRBJ1-5): DARVTQTPRHKVTEMGQEVTMRCQPILGHNTVFWYRQTMMQGLELLAYFRNRAPLDDSGMPKDRFSAEMPDATLATLKIQPSEPRDSAVYFCASGLIPTRDRCNQPQHFGDGTRLSIL.